One sample yielded the 15 T cell receptor beta chains listed below, sequenced in a study of T cell repertoires in cytomegalovirus infection. TCRdb processed the reads anew with MiXCR; each CDR3 protein has one entry. The table has 300,000 or so distinct CDR3 sequences, 9.6% seen once; the top ten hold around 2.4%. The sequencing input was PBMCs. Every receptor here comes from a human donor in good health (CMV status not recorded). Some clones in this sample may be carry-over from other donors' samples.

This chain joins TRBV4-3 and TRBJ2-1; 12 bases agree with TRBD2. Germline CDR1 is LGHNA and CDR2 is YSLEER. This CDR3 contains 18 residues. The J segment lost 6 bases and the V segment lost 4 bases, leaving 13 bases of the junction unmatched. The CDR3 DNA follows: TGCGCCAGCAGCCGGACAGGAGCTAGCGGGGGGGCCCGCAATGAGCAGTTCTTC. Translated: CASSRTGASGGARNEQFF.

This clonotype was observed at least ten times. The chain is built from TRBV20-1 and TRBJ2-1; possibly TRBD2 for D (6 bases). Germline CDR1 reads DFQATT; CDR2 reads SNEGSKA (reference sequence). Trimming removed 2 bases at V and 3 bases at J, with 14 bases between. The CDR3 is 15 amino acids. In DNA form, the CDR3 reads TGCAGTGCTAGACGTGGAGGCGGGAACTACAATGAGCAGTTCTTC. It encodes CSARRGGGNYNEQFF.

This clonotype occurred many times. The rearrangement joins TRBV28 to TRBJ2-3; no definite D call. There are 12 residues in the CDR3. V was cut by 6 bases and J by 2 bases, with 6 bases left in between. The V gene's germline CDR1 is MDHEN and CDR2 SYDVKM. This CDR3 is CASSPATDTQYF. In DNA form, the CDR3 reads TGTGCCAGCAGCCCAGCCACAGATACGCAGTATTTT. The entire variable domain, with the rest obtained from reference TRBV28 and TRBJ2-3, is as follows: DVKVTQSSRYLVKRTGEKVFLECVQDMDHENMFWYRQDPGLGLRLIYFSYDVKMKEKGDIPEGYSVSREKKERFSLILESASTNQTSMYLCASSPATDTQYFGPGTRLTVL.

This clonotype was seen many times. This rearrangement joins TRBV4-2 to TRBJ2-1; TRBD1 aligns across 7 bases. CDR3 length equals 15 residues. From germline, CDR1 is LGHNA and CDR2 YNFKEQ. V shed 1 base, J shed 7 bases, and the junction held 7 bases outside the gene matches. This CDR3 reads CASSQATGQLNEQFF. CDR3 in DNA: TGTGCCAGCAGCCAAGCCACGGGACAGCTTAATGAGCAGTTCTTC.

Only a few counts were recorded for this clonotype. The CDR3, as DNA: TGCAGCGTTGAAGATCCGGATCGAGATGGCTACACCTTC. It encodes CSVEDPDRDGYTF. V and J are TRBV29-1 and TRBJ1-2, with D hard to call. V was clipped by 0 bases and J by 6 bases, with 11 bases between them. Germline lookup yields CDR1 SQVTM and CDR2 ANQGSEA. The CDR3 length is 13 residues.

This clonotype was detected many times. The V gene is TRBV20-1, the J gene TRBJ2-3; D is unresolved. The germline gives CDR1 DFQATT, CDR2 SNEGSKA (reference sequence). The CDR3 spans 11 residues. This CDR3 is CTPKAGDTQYF. The CDR3 nucleotides read TGCACCCCCAAGGCTGGAGATACGCAGTATTTT.

The chain links TRBV29-1 to TRBJ2-7; D remains unclear. Germline V lookup: CDR1 SQVTM, CDR2 ANQGSEA. V dropped 5 bases and J dropped 5 bases, with 16 bases sitting between them. CDR3 length: 13 amino acids. CDR3 in amino acids: CSVCQTRPNEQYV. The CDR3, as DNA: TGCAGCGTTTGCCAGACGCGCCCTAACGAGCAGTACGTC.

The V and J genes are TRBV28 and TRBJ1-4; D is undetermined. Germline V CDR1 and CDR2: MDHEN, SYDVKM. There are 14 residues in the CDR3. V was pared by 6 bases and J by 4 bases, with 12 bases between. The CDR3 spells CASRLGQFNEKLFF. CDR3 nucleotide sequence: TGTGCCAGCAGACTCGGCCAGTTTAATGAAAAACTGTTTTTT.

In its sample, this clonotype was seen many times. Mismatch with germline at one junction end may stem from a read error. This sequence joins TRBV7-7 and TRBJ1-1; the D is unclear. CDR3 length: 13 amino acids. Germline CDR1 is SSHAT and CDR2 is FNYEAQ (reference sequence). In DNA, the CDR3 is TGTGCTAGCAGCAAGGACCGGAACACTGAAGCTTTCTTT. This encodes CASSKDRNTEAFF.

This clonotype was seen at least ten times. The chain recombines TRBV7-2 with TRBJ2-1, with D perhaps TRBD2 (6 bases). The CDR3 runs to 15 residues. Germline V gene sequence: CDR1 SGHTA, CDR2 FQGNSA. V was trimmed by 4 bases and J by 7 bases, leaving 17 bases between them. CDR3 bases: TGTGCCAGCAGCTCCGCGGTAGGGGCGGGAAATGAGCAGTTCTTC. This translates into CASSSAVGAGNEQFF.

Many counts were recorded for this clonotype. The V gene is TRBV12-3 or TRBV12-4, the J gene TRBJ1-1; D remains ambiguous. V was cut by 2 bases and J by 0 bases, with 4 bases left in between. This CDR3 has 13 amino acids. The CDR3: CASSLLMNTEAFF. CDR3 DNA: TGTGCCAGCAGTTTATTGATGAACACTGAAGCTTTCTTT.

This clonotype was picked up many times. The chain uses TRBV6-1 and TRBJ1-2; D perhaps matches TRBD1 (5 bases). CDR1 MNHNS and CDR2 SASEGT come from the germline V gene. V lost 8 bases, J lost 4 bases, and 14 bases lay in between. CDR3 length equals 13 residues. Written as DNA, the CDR3 is TGTGCCAGCGGGGGTCAGGGCCTCTATGGCTACACCTTC. Protein: CASGGQGLYGYTF.

V usage is TRBV5-1 and J usage is TRBJ1-1; 7 nucleotides line up with TRBD1. Per germline, CDR1 SGHRS and CDR2 YFSETQ. This CDR3 is built from 14 residues. The junction had 2 bases not matched to a gene; V was cut back by 2 bases and J by 1 base. The CDR3 is CASSFWTGNTEAFF. The CDR3 bases are TGCGCCAGCAGCTTCTGGACAGGGAACACTGAAGCTTTCTTT. Supplemented by reference TRBV5-1 and TRBJ1-1, the full variable domain reads KAGVTQTPRYLIKTRGQQVTLSCSPISGHRSVSWYQQTPGQGLQFLFEYFSETQRNKGNFPGRFSGRQFSNSRSEMNVSTLELGDSALYLCASSFWTGNTEAFFGQGTRLTVV.

This clonotype was picked up many times. The V gene is TRBV2, the J gene TRBJ2-3; no clear D. This CDR3 comprises 11 residues. The germline CDR1 and CDR2 sequences are SNHLY and FYNNEI. Between the trimmed V and J ends, which lost 8 bases and 3 bases, there was a span of 6 bases. This chain's CDR3 is CASGKTDTQYF. The CDR3 DNA is TGTGCCAGCGGGAAGACAGATACGCAGTATTTT.

This clonotype was recorded at least ten times. The rearrangement joins TRBV29-1 to TRBJ1-1, with TRBD1 matching over 7 bases. Germline V gene data show CDR1 as SQVTM and CDR2 as ANQGSEA. J was trimmed by 5 bases and V by 5 bases; bases with no gene match: 8. The CDR3 contains 13 residues. Here the CDR3 reads CSVLQGFGTEAFF. The CDR3, as DNA: TGCAGCGTTCTACAGGGGTTTGGGACTGAAGCTTTCTTT.